The sequence of this T cell receptor beta chain was determined in a study of blood T cell repertoires in COVID-19. Overall study: Sources were T cells, B-cell-depleted T cells, or PBMCs; the material itself was cDNA or gDNA.

Researchers sorted participants into cohorts using their self-reported clinical history. The repertoire was sequenced with immunoSEQ multiplex PCR; TCRdb's copy has only in-frame clones and lacks some. The sample has approximately 250,000 clones; approximately 85% are singletons. V shed 5 bases, J shed 0 bases, and the junction held 4 bases outside the gene matches. CDR3 length: 15 residues. The V gene's germline CDR1 is SEHNR and CDR2 FQNEAQ (reference sequence). This TCR was recovered from a woman aged 50 to 60 with acute COVID-19. The rearrangement links TRBV7-9 to TRBJ1-3; TRBD1 agrees at 7 bases. Input material: PBMCs or T cells enriched from blood (not recorded which). The CDR3 loop reads CASSPGQSSGNTIYF. The DNA for the CDR3 is TGTGCCAGCAGCCCGGGACAGAGCTCTGGAAACACCATATATTTT.